A selection of T cell receptor beta chains follows, all from one sample in a study of cytomegalovirus exposure and HLA in healthy donors. Produced via immunoSEQ multiplex PCR; TCRdb's table is partial and in-frame only. Of roughly 140,000 clones listed, 55% to 80% are singletons. The sequenced material came from PBMCs. All receptors derive from a woman aged 60-75 years in good health and CMV-seropositive. Both conserved end residues are part of each CDR3. The D gene is left open where the match is weak. Rows give clone size only sometimes, using once, few, many, or a class for an expanded clone.

d_gene | j_gene | v_gene | abundance | CDR3aa | CDR3nt
TRBD2 | TRBJ2-1 | TRBV29-1 | NA | CSVEERLAGEQFF | TGCAGCGTTGAAGAACGACTAGCCGGCGAGCAGTTCTTC
TRBD2 | TRBJ2-2 | TRBV19 | NA | CASSMTSVTGELFF | TGTGCCAGTAGTATGACTAGCGTGACCGGGGAGCTGTTTTTT
NA | TRBJ2-1 | TRBV7-2 | NA | CASSLASRVNEQFF | TGTGCCAGCAGCTTAGCGTCTCGGGTAAATGAGCAGTTCTTC
NA | TRBJ2-4 | TRBV28 | once | CASSESGVGNIQYF | TGTGCCAGCAGTGAATCAGGGGTGGGAAACATTCAGTACTTC
NA | TRBJ2-2 | TRBV29-1 | few | CSVRRDTGELFF | TGCAGCGTAAGGAGGGACACCGGGGAGCTGTTTTTT
TRBD1 | TRBJ2-3 | TRBV29-1 | NA | CSVGGGQGASDTQYF | TGCAGCGTGGGCGGTGGGCAGGGGGCCTCAGATACGCAGTATTTT
NA | TRBJ2-7 | TRBV29-1 | few | CSGRDSYEQYF | TGCAGCGGGCGGGACTCTTACGAGCAGTACTTC
TRBD2 | TRBJ2-4 | TRBV15 | NA | CATSRVPTSGRYIQYF | TGTGCCACCAGCAGGGTCCCGACTAGCGGGAGGTACATTCAGTACTTC
NA | TRBJ2-1 | TRBV4-3 | NA | CASTLTGRDEQFF | TGCGCCAGCACGTTGACTGGTCGGGATGAGCAGTTCTTC
TRBD2 | TRBJ2-7 | TRBV5-1 | NA | CASSSLTSGSVYEQYF | TGCGCCAGCAGCTCATTGACTAGCGGGAGTGTTTACGAGCAGTACTTC
NA | TRBJ1-2 | TRBV7-9 | NA | CASSLGARANYGYTF | TGTGCCAGCAGCTTAGGGGCAAGAGCTAACTATGGCTACACCTTC
TRBD2 | TRBJ2-2 | TRBV11-3 | once | CASSLEGLATNTGELFF | TGTGCCAGCAGCTTAGAGGGACTAGCGACGAACACCGGGGAGCTGTTTTTT
NA | TRBJ1-1 | TRBV2 | few | CASSLLQGRTEAFF | TGTGCCAGCAGCCTCCTCCAGGGTAGGACTGAAGCTTTCTTT
TRBD2 | TRBJ2-1 | TRBV5-1 | NA | CASSRTGTNNEQFF | TGCGCCAGCAGTCGAACCGGGACTAACAATGAGCAGTTCTTC
NA | TRBJ1-2 | TRBV4-3 | NA | CASSQVGRYNYGYTF | TGCGCCAGCAGCCAAGTCGGGAGGTACAACTATGGCTACACCTTC
NA | TRBJ2-5 | TRBV15 | few | CATSRDLVEYQETQYF | TGTGCCACCAGCAGAGATCTAGTTGAGTACCAAGAGACCCAGTACTTC
NA | TRBJ2-7 | TRBV4-2 | NA | CASSQNPREGYEQYF | TGTGCCAGCAGCCAAAACCCACGTGAGGGCTACGAGCAGTACTTC
TRBD2 | TRBJ2-7 | TRBV5-4 | NA | CASSLLAGKSYEQYF | TGTGCCAGCAGCTTGTTAGCGGGAAAATCCTACGAGCAGTACTTC
NA | TRBJ1-3 | TRBV6-5 | NA | CASSYGAVSGNTIYF | TGTGCCAGCAGTTACGGGGCCGTCTCTGGAAACACCATATATTTT
TRBD1 | TRBJ1-1 | TRBV6-1 | NA | CASSHPRGLTFF | TGTGCCAGCAGTCACCCCAGGGGGTTAACTTTCTTT
NA | TRBJ1-2 | TRBV30 | NA | CAWKWGGARGYTF | TGTGCCTGGAAATGGGGAGGGGCTCGAGGCTACACCTTC
NA | TRBJ2-5 | TRBV7-9 | few | CTSSPGRGGLETQYF | TGTACCAGCAGTCCCGGGCGGGGAGGTTTAGAGACCCAGTACTTC
TRBD2 | TRBJ2-1 | TRBV5-1 | NA | CASSLEGGLPGEQFF | TGCGCCAGCAGCTTAGAGGGAGGGCTCCCCGGTGAGCAGTTCTTC
TRBD2 | TRBJ2-7 | TRBV19 | NA | CASSIVSGSFEQYF | TGTGCCAGTAGTATTGTTAGCGGGAGCTTCGAGCAGTACTTC
TRBD2 | TRBJ2-1 | TRBV10-1 | NA | CASSELPRGSDRGGEQFF | TGCGCCAGCAGTGAGTTACCTCGGGGCTCCGATCGGGGGGGTGAGCAGTTCTTC
TRBD2 | TRBJ2-7 | TRBV9 | NA | CASSVGGRTYEQYF | TGTGCCAGCAGCGTGGGCGGGAGGACCTACGAGCAGTACTTC
TRBD2 | TRBJ2-1 | TRBV28 | NA | CASSSAGGDYNEQFF | TGTGCCAGCAGTAGCGCGGGGGGGGACTACAATGAGCAGTTCTTC
TRBD2 | TRBJ2-1 | TRBV7-3 | NA | CASSLPSGTGNEQFF | TGTGCCAGCAGCTTACCCAGCGGGACCGGGAATGAGCAGTTCTTC
TRBD1 | TRBJ2-7 | TRBV7-9 | NA | CASSPYLDRGNEQYF | TGTGCCAGCAGCCCCTATTTGGACAGGGGCAACGAGCAGTACTTC
TRBD1 | TRBJ1-2 | TRBV19 | NA | CASSIGDRLDGYTF | TGTGCCAGTAGTATAGGGGACAGGTTGGATGGCTACACCTTC
NA | TRBJ2-1 | TRBV4-2 | NA | CASSQDGSRLHNEQFF | TGTGCCAGCAGCCAAGATGGAAGCAGACTCCACAATGAGCAGTTCTTC
NA | TRBJ2-1 | TRBV28 | NA | CASSFLYNEQFF | TGTGCCAGCAGTTTCCTCTACAATGAGCAGTTCTTC
NA | TRBJ2-7 | TRBV13 | few | CTSSLYIEDEQYF | TGTACCAGCAGCTTATACATTGAAGACGAGCAGTACTTC
NA | TRBJ2-5 | TRBV7-9 | NA | CASSLVGGGETQYF | TGTGCCAGCAGCTTAGTAGGGGGAGGGGAGACCCAGTACTTC
NA | TRBJ1-2 | TRBV6-1 | few | CASSEGLLGYTF | TGTGCCAGCAGTGAAGGGCTCCTTGGCTACACCTTC
NA | TRBJ2-7 | TRBV5-1 | NA | CASSLGGPLYEQYF | TGCGCCAGCAGCTTGGGAGGGCCCCTCTACGAGCAGTACTTC
TRBD1 | TRBJ1-1 | TRBV6-5 | NA | CASSYLTGIANTEAFF | TGTGCCAGCAGTTACTTGACAGGGATCGCCAACACTGAAGCTTTCTTT
NA | TRBJ1-6 | TRBV2 | few | CAGQTVKNSPLHF | TGTGCCGGCCAAACAGTAAAAAATTCACCCCTCCACTTT
NA | TRBJ1-1 | TRBV21-1 | NA | CASKPTFEWRDTEAFF | TGTGCCAGCAAGCCTACTTTCGAGTGGAGAGACACTGAAGCTTTCTTT
TRBD2 | TRBJ2-7 | TRBV4-2 | NA | CASSQDVAGAAQYF | TGTGCCAGCAGCCAAGATGTAGCGGGAGCCGCGCAGTACTTC
NA | TRBJ1-1 | TRBV6-6 | once | CASSYMYGRAAFF | TGTGCCAGCAGTTACATGTATGGCAGGGCTGCTTTCTTT
NA | TRBJ2-2 | TRBV7-2 | once | CASSFPAGGNTGELFF | TGTGCCAGCAGCTTCCCTGCCGGGGGGAACACCGGGGAGCTGTTTTTT
TRBD1 | TRBJ1-1 | TRBV29-1 | once | CSVAGTVNTEAFF | TGCAGCGTTGCCGGGACAGTGAACACTGAAGCTTTCTTT
TRBD1 | TRBJ2-2 | TRBV30 | NA | CALGQGDTGELFF | TGTGCCTTGGGACAGGGCGACACCGGGGAGCTGTTTTTT
TRBD1 | TRBJ1-1 | TRBV30 | NA | CAWAGTGRTEAFF | TGTGCCTGGGCCGGGACAGGGAGAACTGAAGCTTTCTTT
TRBD2 | TRBJ2-2 | TRBV27 | NA | CASSFFGLAVLNGGELFF | TGTGCCAGCAGTTTCTTCGGCCTAGCGGTTCTCAACGGCGGGGAGCTGTTTTTT
TRBD2 | TRBJ2-5 | TRBV7-9 | NA | CASENRAGEGTQYF | TGTGCCAGCGAAAATAGAGCGGGAGAGGGGACCCAGTACTTC
NA | TRBJ2-7 | TRBV7-9 | NA | CASSSRDNIYKQYF | TGTGCCAGCAGCTCCCGGGACAACATCTACAAGCAGTACTTC
TRBD1 | TRBJ1-2 | TRBV27 | NA | CASSLTGDNGYTF | TGTGCCAGCAGTTTGACAGGGGACAATGGCTACACCTTC